This T cell receptor (beta chain) comes out of a study of cytomegalovirus exposure and HLA in healthy donors. Study information: Earlier, 180 million or so T cells were analyzed, and over 95 million unique TCR beta sequences were found among them. General study points: CMV serostatus alone was available as immune exposure information.

Primers included in the PCR were 60 Vbeta and 13 Jbeta primers. The table came from immunoSEQ multiplex PCR; TCRdb's copy has only in-frame clones and leaves some out. Of approximately 160,000 clones in the sample, around 80% were seen once. Unmatched junction bases numbered 8, after V lost 4 bases and J lost 6 bases. From germline, CDR1 is MNHNS and CDR2 SASEGT. This CDR3 region has 15 residues. In regard to this clone: The antigen is unknown.

The source of this sequence is a woman in her forties or fifties in good health and CMV-seropositive. Source material: PBMCs. The chain has TRBV6-1 and TRBJ2-7; 11 positions agree with TRBD1. The CDR3 protein is CASSVIGQGAGEQYF. Written as DNA, the CDR3 is TGTGCCAGCAGTGTAATTGGACAGGGGGCGGGCGAGCAGTACTTC.